The 23 T cell receptor beta chains below all came from one sample that was sequenced in a study of cytomegalovirus exposure and HLA in healthy donors. Primers included in the PCR were 60 Vbeta and 13 Jbeta primers. Method: immunoSEQ multiplex PCR; TCRdb's copy keeps in-frame clones and lacks some. The top ten hold 5.5% of the sample, which has about 130,000 clones, around 8.5% seen once. Source material: PBMCs. These receptors were obtained from a man aged 35 to 55 in good health and CMV-seronegative.

The chain employs TRBV15 and TRBJ2-3; 7 bases are a match to TRBD2. CDR3 size: 16 residues. V was clipped by 1 base and J by 0 bases; unmatched bases: 4. Germline V gene sequence: CDR1 LNHNV, CDR2 YYDKDF (reference sequence). This chain's CDR3 is CATSRGGGRSTDTQYF. Here the CDR3 DNA reads TGTGCCACCAGCAGAGGTGGCGGGAGAAGCACAGATACGCAGTATTTT.

In its sample, this clone was seen a few times. The V and J genes are TRBV30 and TRBJ1-4, with 9 bases lining up with TRBD1. Trimming removed 2 bases from V and 1 base from J; junction bases left unmatched: 5. CDR3 length: 16 amino acids. Germline assignment: CDR1 GTSNPN and CDR2 SVGIG (reference sequence). In DNA form, the CDR3 reads TGTGCCTGGAGTAAGGGACAGGGATTAACTAATGAAAAACTGTTTTTT. Protein: CAWSKGQGLTNEKLFF. Supplemented by reference TRBV30 and TRBJ1-4, the full variable domain reads SQTIHQWPATLVQPVGSPLSLECTVEGTSNPNLYWYRQAAGRGLQLLFYSVGIGQISSEVPQNLSASRPQDRQFILSSKKLLLSDSGFYLCAWSKGQGLTNEKLFFGSGTQLSVL.

The chain combines TRBV7-8 with TRBJ2-3; 7 nucleotides align to TRBD2. Germline-derived CDR1 and CDR2 are SGHVS and FQNEAQ. The CDR3 spans 20 residues. The J segment lost 3 bases and the V segment lost 4 bases, leaving 22 bases of the junction unmatched. The CDR3 loop is CASSSPKRGGGEHGTDTQYF. The CDR3 DNA reads as TGTGCCAGCAGCTCCCCCAAGAGGGGCGGGGGTGAGCACGGGACAGATACGCAGTATTTT.

This clone was counted between two and nine times. The J gene is TRBJ2-1, the V gene TRBV29-1; the D gene is possibly TRBD2 (6 bases). Trimming shortened V by 2 bases and J by 10 bases, and 15 bases separated the two germline ends. Looked up from germline, CDR1 is SQVTM and CDR2 is ANQGSEA. The CDR3 is 13 amino acids. CDR3 sequence: CSVEWDSSWEQFF. The CDR3 nucleotides read TGCAGCGTTGAATGGGACTCCTCGTGGGAGCAGTTCTTC.

This clone was found a few times. The chain recombines TRBV30 with TRBJ1-6; 7 bases are shared with TRBD1. Per germline, CDR1 GTSNPN and CDR2 SVGIG (reference sequence). This CDR3 has 14 amino acids. With V trimmed by 0 bases and J by 7 bases, 3 bases remained unmatched. The CDR3 loop reads CAWSVGTANSPLHF. For the CDR3, the DNA is TGTGCCTGGAGTGTAGGGACAGCGAATTCACCCCTCCACTTT.

The CDR3 region is CASSLESPGVNYGYTF. Written as DNA, the CDR3 is TGTGCCAGCAGCTTAGAGTCTCCAGGCGTAAACTATGGCTACACCTTC. The chain joins TRBV7-2 to TRBJ1-2, with unresolved D. V was pared by 1 base and J by 2 bases, with 14 bases between. The CDR3 spans 16 residues. Germline assignment: CDR1 SGHTA and CDR2 FQGNSA.

This chain joins TRBV4-1 and TRBJ2-7; weak D call: TRBD2 (5 bases). The CDR3 totals 14 residues. The germline gives CDR1 MGHRA, CDR2 YSYEKL. Trimming took off 2 bases at V and 3 bases at J, with 11 bases between the two ends. CDR3 sequence reads: CASSQLEGIYEQYF. For the CDR3, the DNA is TGCGCCAGCAGCCAATTAGAGGGCATCTACGAGCAGTACTTC.

V and J are TRBV5-4 and TRBJ1-2; weak D call: TRBD1 (5 bases). The CDR3 contains 13 residues. Germline V CDR1 and CDR2: SGHNT, YYREEE (reference sequence). Trimming shortened V by 3 bases and J by 2 bases, and 8 bases separated the two germline ends. The CDR3 loop is CASSWRQNYGYTF. In DNA form, the CDR3 reads TGTGCCAGCAGCTGGCGACAGAACTATGGCTACACCTTC.

This chain uses TRBV5-4 with TRBJ2-5; 10 positions agree with TRBD1. Germline CDR1 reads SGHNT; CDR2 reads YYREEE (reference sequence). This CDR3 region has 18 residues. With V trimmed by 4 bases and J by 2 bases, 14 bases remained unmatched. CDR3 amino acids: CASSRRDRGPWRQETQYF. CDR3 bases: TGTGCCAGCAGCCGCCGGGACAGGGGACCATGGAGACAAGAGACCCAGTACTTC.

The V and J genes are TRBV5-4 and TRBJ2-7; 11 bases map to TRBD1. Germline V lookup: CDR1 SGHNT, CDR2 YYREEE (reference sequence). The J segment lost 3 bases and the V segment lost 3 bases, leaving 8 bases of the junction unmatched. There are 16 residues in the CDR3. The chain's CDR3 is CASSSFAGTGGYEQYF. Here the CDR3 DNA reads TGTGCCAGCAGCTCCTTCGCAGGGACAGGGGGCTACGAGCAGTACTTC.

The J gene is TRBJ2-7, the V gene TRBV4-3; possible D gene TRBD1, 5 bases. This CDR3 has 15 amino acids. Germline V lookup: CDR1 LGHNA, CDR2 YSLEER. The ends were cut back, 1 base at V and 5 bases at J, with 15 bases in the middle. The CDR3 DNA reads as TGCGCCAGCAGCCAAGGGGAAGGGGTGACGGACGAGCAGTACTTC. It codes for CASSQGEGVTDEQYF.

The chain combines TRBV5-1 with TRBJ2-1, with D maybe TRBD2 (6 bases). The CDR3 covers 17 residues. Germline lookup yields CDR1 SGHRS and CDR2 YFSETQ. V gave up 0 bases and J gave up 2 bases, with 15 bases separating them. The CDR3 reads CASSLAVWDFAYNEQFF. The CDR3 DNA follows: TGCGCCAGCAGCTTGGCTGTATGGGACTTCGCCTACAATGAGCAGTTCTTC.

This clone was observed a handful of times. The rearrangement joins TRBV5-1 to TRBJ2-1; D call uncertain. CDR1 and CDR2 (germline): SGHRS, YFSETQ. Trimming removed 1 base from V and 5 bases from J, with 4 bases in between. This CDR3 spans 12 amino acids. As DNA, the CDR3 is TGCGCCAGCAGCTTGACAGACAATGAGCAGTTCTTC. Encoded protein: CASSLTDNEQFF. The full variable domain, with the rest looked up from reference TRBV5-1 and TRBJ2-1, is KAGVTQTPRYLIKTRGQQVTLSCSPISGHRSVSWYQQTPGQGLQFLFEYFSETQRNKGNFPGRFSGRQFSNSRSEMNVSTLELGDSALYLCASSLTDNEQFFGPGTRLTVL.

V usage is TRBV2 and J usage is TRBJ1-2, with a tentative D call TRBD1 (5 bases). The CDR3 spans 16 residues. Trimming pared 0 bases from V and 4 bases from J, leaving 15 bases between. Germline V gene lookup returns CDR1 SNHLY and CDR2 FYNNEI. The CDR3 spells CASSEALHRGVYGYTF. For the CDR3, the DNA is TGTGCCAGCAGTGAAGCGCTACACCGGGGGGTCTATGGCTACACCTTC. Combining the CDR3 with reference TRBV2 and TRBJ1-2 gives the whole variable domain EPEVTQTPSHQVTQMGQEVILRCVPISNHLYFYWYRQILGQKVEFLVSFYNNEISEKSEIFDDQFSVERPDGSNFTLKIRSTKLEDSAMYFCASSEALHRGVYGYTFGSGTRLTVV.

This chain connects TRBV6-4 to TRBJ2-1; 11 nucleotides match TRBD2. The CDR3 has 13 amino acids. V shed 3 bases and J 10 bases; nucleotides not matched to a gene: 2. Germline lookup yields CDR1 MRHNA and CDR2 SNTAGT. CDR3 protein: CASSERLAGEQFF. As DNA, the CDR3 is TGTGCCAGCAGTGAAAGACTAGCGGGGGAGCAGTTCTTC.

In this sample, this clone turned up a few times. This chain connects TRBV2 to TRBJ2-3; 12 nucleotides line up with TRBD2. Trimming took 8 bases from V and 3 from J; bases not matched to a gene: 6. Germline V gene lookup returns CDR1 SNHLY and CDR2 FYNNEI. CDR3 size: 15 residues. The CDR3 here is CASGWTSGKTDTQYF. CDR3 bases: TGTGCCAGCGGATGGACTAGCGGGAAAACAGATACGCAGTATTTT. Filled out from reference TRBV2 and TRBJ2-3, the complete variable domain reads EPEVTQTPSHQVTQMGQEVILRCVPISNHLYFYWYRQILGQKVEFLVSFYNNEISEKSEIFDDQFSVERPDGSNFTLKIRSTKLEDSAMYFCASGWTSGKTDTQYFGPGTRLTVL.

The rearrangement joins TRBV5-6 to TRBJ2-2; 11 bases match TRBD1. Looked up from germline, CDR1 is SGHDT and CDR2 is YYEEEE. The CDR3 has 15 residues. The ends lost 4 bases at V and 9 bases at J; junction bases unmatched: 8. The DNA for the CDR3 is TGTGCCAGCAGCACCGGGACAGGGGGTTGGCGGGAGCTGTTTTTT. Amino acid sequence: CASSTGTGGWRELFF.

This clone has a handful of counts. This chain connects TRBV5-6 to TRBJ1-6; the match to TRBD1 covers 7 bases. CDR1 is SGHDT and CDR2 is YYEEEE in the germline V gene. There are 16 residues in the CDR3. V was pared by 4 bases and J by 4 bases, with 8 bases of the junction left unmatched. The CDR3 DNA reads TGTGCCAGCAGCGCGGGACAGTCGTTTTATAATTCACCCCTCCACTTT. As protein: CASSAGQSFYNSPLHF.

Only a few counts were recorded for this clone. This rearrangement joins TRBV7-6 to TRBJ2-7, with 7 positions matching TRBD1. The V gene end was trimmed by 5 bases and the J gene end by 2 bases; junction bases not matched to a gene: 6. CDR3 size: 14 residues. Germline V gives CDR1 SGHVS, CDR2 FNYEAQ. This chain's CDR3 is CASSRTGDPYEQYF. In DNA, the CDR3 is TGTGCCAGCAGCCGCACAGGGGACCCCTACGAGCAGTACTTC.

This clone appeared a few times. The V call is TRBV6-1, the J call TRBJ1-2, with TRBD1 matching 7 bases. V shed 0 bases, J shed 8 bases, and the junction held 6 bases outside the gene matches. The CDR3 contains 14 residues. Germline CDR1 is MNHNS and CDR2 is SASEGT. The CDR3 spells CASSEAGGLGGYTF. Written as DNA, the CDR3 is TGTGCCAGCAGTGAAGCAGGGGGCTTGGGAGGCTACACCTTC.

This clone has just a few counts. This rearrangement joins TRBV6-5 to TRBJ2-1; 10 bases fit TRBD2. CDR1 and CDR2 from the germline V gene are MNHEY and SVGAGI. V was pared by 2 bases and J by 9 bases, with 7 bases of the junction left unmatched. This CDR3 comprises 15 residues. CDR3 region: CASSYKRGGISEQFF. CDR3 DNA: TGTGCCAGCAGTTACAAGCGGGGGGGAATCAGTGAGCAGTTCTTC.

This clone was picked up a small number of times. This chain links TRBV21-1 with TRBJ2-2; TRBD2 is the table's D call, not checked against the DNA. TRBV21-1 is a documented pseudogene. CDR3 size: 15 residues. This CDR3 is CASSKREANTGELFF. CDR3 nucleotide sequence: TGTGCCAGCAGCAAGAGAGAAGCGAACACCGGGGAGCTGTTTTTT.

This clone was detected a few times. The chain combines TRBV10-3 with TRBJ2-3; 9 bases align to TRBD1. In germline, CDR1 is ENHRY, CDR2 SYGVKD. The J segment lost 5 bases and the V segment lost 7 bases, leaving 13 bases of the junction unmatched. The CDR3 length is 16 residues. The CDR3 region is CAIKLSTGGIGDTQYF. The CDR3 DNA follows: TGTGCCATCAAATTATCGACAGGGGGGATTGGAGATACGCAGTATTTT.